One sample yielded the 32 T cell receptor beta chains listed below, sequenced in a study of identical twins. TCRdb recomputed calls from the 5' RACE reads with MiXCR, one row per CDR3 protein. Among more than 650,000 distinct CDR3 sequences listed, approximately 6% were seen once. Sequences were obtained from naive T cells sorted from blood. These receptors originate from a young man in good health.

This clonotype was detected ten times or more. The chain joins TRBV5-1 to TRBJ2-2; tentative D call: TRBD2 (5 bases). The germline gives CDR1 SGHRS, CDR2 YFSETQ. V lost 4 bases to trimming and J lost 4 bases, with 11 bases between them. The CDR3 consists of 14 residues. CDR3 coding DNA: TGCGCCAGCAGCCCCGGGGAGTTCACCGGGGAGCTGTTTTTT. It codes for CASSPGEFTGELFF.

This clonotype was detected only a few times. The CDR3 loop reads CASTHGTSNTGELFF. DNA for the CDR3: TGTGCCAGCACCCACGGGACAAGTAACACCGGGGAGCTGTTTTTT. V usage is TRBV2 and J usage is TRBJ2-2; a weak D match, TRBD1 (6 bases). The CDR3 is 15 residues long. Germline CDR1 reads SNHLY; CDR2 reads FYNNEI. The ends were cut back, 7 bases at V and 2 bases at J, with 14 bases in the middle.

This clonotype appeared a few times. The V and J genes are TRBV10-3 and TRBJ2-6, with a weak D call TRBD1 (5 bases). The CDR3 is 16 residues long. Trimming cost V 4 bases and J 1 base, with 11 bases left between them. Germline-derived CDR1 and CDR2 are ENHRY and SYGVKD. The CDR3 DNA reads as TGTGCCATCAGTGCGCAGGGAAGGTCTGGGGCCAACGTCCTGACTTTC. Protein: CAISAQGRSGANVLTF.

This clonotype has ten or more counts. The rearrangement uses TRBV20-1 and TRBJ1-1; maybe TRBD1 (5 bases). This CDR3 contains 15 residues. V was clipped by 5 bases and J by 1 base, with 17 bases between them. Germline V gene lookup returns CDR1 DFQATT and CDR2 SNEGSKA (reference sequence). In DNA form, the CDR3 reads TGCAGTGCTGGACCCCAGATAGGGGAGAACACTGAAGCTTTCTTT. This translates into CSAGPQIGENTEAFF.

The V gene is TRBV7-7, the J gene TRBJ2-5; D uncertain. Germline V gene data show CDR1 as SSHAT and CDR2 as FNYEAQ (reference sequence). V shed 4 bases and J shed 2 bases, with 8 bases lying between them. The CDR3 spans 13 residues. The CDR3 DNA reads as TGTGCCAGCAGCTCATTACCACAAGAGACCCAGTACTTC. This encodes CASSSLPQETQYF.

This clonotype occurred many times. The chain has TRBV2 and TRBJ2-7; D is possibly TRBD1 (7 bases). The CDR3 is 12 amino acids. V was shortened by 7 bases and J by 2 bases, with 9 bases between the two germline ends. In germline, CDR1 is SNHLY, CDR2 FYNNEI. The CDR3 region is CASIRGAYEQYV. DNA of the CDR3: TGTGCCAGCATCAGGGGGGCCTACGAGCAGTACGTC.

This clonotype has ten or more counts. The V gene is TRBV20-1, the J gene TRBJ2-1, with 9 bases aligning to TRBD2. CDR1 DFQATT and CDR2 SNEGSKA come from the germline V gene (reference sequence). J was trimmed by 4 bases and V by 6 bases; bases with no gene match: 7. The length of the CDR3 is 14 residues. The CDR3 DNA follows: TGCAGTGCCCCGGTCCTAGCGGGATACAATGAGCAGTTCTTC. The encoded protein is CSAPVLAGYNEQFF.

This clonotype has just a few counts. The V and J genes are TRBV20-1 and TRBJ2-7, with D hard to call. The germline V gene encodes CDR1 DFQATT and CDR2 SNEGSKA (reference sequence). This CDR3 comprises 12 residues. Trimming shortened V by 6 bases and J by 2 bases, and 11 bases separated the two germline ends. For the CDR3, the DNA is TGCAGTGCCGACGCCCGGACCTACGAGCAGTACTTC. The encoded protein is CSADARTYEQYF.

This clonotype occurred a few times. The chain employs TRBV24-1 and TRBJ2-3; 7 bases are a match to TRBD2. CDR1 is KGHDR and CDR2 is SFDVKD in the germline V gene. This CDR3 is 16 amino acids long. After removal of 8 bases from V and 2 bases from J, the junction contained 12 bases not matched to a gene. The CDR3: CATMGGSAGDTDTQYF. CDR3 bases: TGTGCCACCATGGGCGGATCGGCGGGAGACACAGATACGCAGTATTTT.

This clonotype was recorded many times. The chain carries TRBV29-1 and TRBJ2-5; 9 bases line up with TRBD2. Germline V lookup: CDR1 SQVTM, CDR2 ANQGSEA. The junction had 8 bases not matched to a gene; V was cut back by 4 bases and J by 5 bases. This CDR3 spans 14 amino acids. The CDR3 nucleotides read TGCAGCGTTGCAGCGGGAGGAAGATTGGAGACCCAGTACTTC. The encoded protein is CSVAAGGRLETQYF.

The chain joins TRBV3-1 to TRBJ2-5, with TRBD1 matching 7 bases. Looked up from germline, CDR1 is LGHDT and CDR2 is YNNKEL (reference sequence). The CDR3 is 14 residues long. Trimming removed 1 base from V and 5 bases from J; junction bases left unmatched: 4. The CDR3: CASSQGTGAETQYF. CDR3 sequence (DNA): TGTGCCAGCAGCCAAGGTACAGGGGCTGAGACCCAGTACTTC.

This clonotype has just a few counts. The chain carries TRBV18 and TRBJ2-4, with TRBD1 matching over 10 bases. Per germline, CDR1 KGHSH and CDR2 LQKENI. CDR3 length equals 17 residues. V lost 3 bases, J lost 2 bases, and 7 bases stayed unmatched. Here the CDR3 reads CASSPLDRGATKNIQYF. The DNA for the CDR3 is TGTGCCAGCTCACCGCTGGACAGGGGGGCGACCAAAAACATTCAGTACTTC.

This clonotype was counted ten times or more. The V gene is TRBV28, the J gene TRBJ2-7; D is unclear. Deletions cut 9 bases from V and 3 bases from J, with 18 bases between. This CDR3 has 14 amino acids. From germline, CDR1 is MDHEN and CDR2 SYDVKM. The CDR3 loop is CASEQPYAHYEQYF. CDR3 coding DNA: TGTGCCAGTGAACAGCCTTACGCCCACTACGAGCAGTACTTC.

The chain employs TRBV5-1 and TRBJ2-2; 12 bases match TRBD2. The CDR3 spans 17 residues. Germline V gene sequence: CDR1 SGHRS, CDR2 YFSETQ. Losses at the gene ends were 1 base for V and 1 base for J; bases not matched to a gene: 2. The DNA of the CDR3 is TGCGCCAGCAGCTTGCCGACTAGCGGGGGGAACACCGGGGAGCTGTTTTTT. It is translated as CASSLPTSGGNTGELFF.

This clonotype was seen more than once but under ten times. The chain couples TRBV6-2 or TRBV6-3 to TRBJ2-1, with 7 bases that match TRBD1. The CDR3 length is 12 residues. V was clipped by 8 bases and J by 5 bases; unmatched bases: 3. Per germline, CDR1 MNHEY and CDR2 SVGEGT. CDR3 sequence (DNA): TGTGCCAGCCGGGACAGTAACAATGAGCAGTTCTTC. Protein product: CASRDSNNEQFF.

The sample holds many counts of this clonotype. The chain joins TRBV29-1 to TRBJ2-7; D possibly corresponds to TRBD1 (6 bases). The CDR3 sequence is 12 residues long. Germline lookup yields CDR1 SQVTM and CDR2 ANQGSEA. The V and J ends lost 2 bases and 5 bases respectively, with 10 bases between them. This chain's CDR3 is CSVEKTGHEQYF. The CDR3 DNA sequence: TGCAGCGTTGAAAAGACAGGCCACGAGCAGTACTTC.

This clonotype was seen at least ten times. The V gene is TRBV27, the J gene TRBJ2-7; D gene unclear. V shed 3 bases and J shed 3 bases, with 9 bases lying between them. Germline assignment: CDR1 MNHEY and CDR2 SMNVEV (reference sequence). CDR3 length: 13 amino acids. CDR3 amino acids: CASSFQLDYEQYF. CDR3 nucleotides: TGTGCCAGCAGTTTTCAGTTAGACTACGAGCAGTACTTC.

This rearrangement joins TRBV6-1 to TRBJ2-7; 7 bases match TRBD2. CDR3 length: 13 amino acids. Unmatched junction bases numbered 7, after V lost 5 bases and J lost 6 bases. Germline V gene lookup returns CDR1 MNHNS and CDR2 SASEGT. CDR3 DNA: TGTGCCAGCAGTCCCGGCGGGAGTGCCGAGCAGTACTTC. This encodes CASSPGGSAEQYF.

This chain joins TRBV20-1 and TRBJ2-1; D perhaps matches TRBD2 (5 bases). The CDR3 runs 14 residues. V was trimmed by 8 bases and J by 0 bases, leaving 14 bases between them. The germline V gene encodes CDR1 DFQATT and CDR2 SNEGSKA (reference sequence). CDR3 in DNA: TGCAGTACCAAGGACTTGAGCTCCTACAATGAGCAGTTCTTC. This codes for CSTKDLSSYNEQFF.

The chain is built from TRBV6-1 and TRBJ2-1; D may be TRBD1 (8 bases). This CDR3 is built from 17 residues. V lost 8 bases and J lost 0, with 20 bases in between. Germline values: CDR1 MNHNS, CDR2 SASEGT. The CDR3 sequence: CASGDHRGGSSYNEQFF. DNA of the CDR3: TGTGCCAGCGGGGATCACAGGGGGGGGAGCTCCTACAATGAGCAGTTCTTC.

This chain connects TRBV6-1 to TRBJ2-3; D is perhaps TRBD1 or TRBD2 (5 bases each). The V and J ends lost 7 bases and 0 bases respectively, with 17 bases between them. The CDR3 contains 16 residues. Germline V gene sequence: CDR1 MNHNS, CDR2 SASEGT. CDR3 amino acids: CASNPMPGASTDTQYF. Here the CDR3 DNA reads TGTGCCAGCAATCCTATGCCCGGGGCAAGCACAGATACGCAGTATTTT.

This clonotype was seen repeatedly, ten times or more. The chain employs TRBV6-6 and TRBJ2-1; no reliable D call. Per germline, CDR1 MNHNY and CDR2 SVGAGI (reference sequence). V was cut by 11 bases and J by 0 bases, with 8 bases left in between. CDR3 size: 12 residues. CDR3 protein: CAARSSYNEQFF. CDR3 nucleotide sequence: TGTGCCGCTAGGAGCTCCTACAATGAGCAGTTCTTC.

This clonotype has more than one count but fewer than ten. The chain links TRBV6-5 to TRBJ1-4; TRBD1 might be the D (6 bases). CDR1 and CDR2 (germline): MNHEY, SVGAGI. The CDR3 is made up of 16 amino acids. Trimming took 1 base from V and 6 from J, leaving 15 bases between them. The CDR3 DNA reads TGTGCCAGCAGTTACTACGGGGGCAGGGGACATGAAAAACTGTTTTTT. Its protein is CASSYYGGRGHEKLFF.

This clonotype was counted ten times or more. The gene calls are TRBV6-2 or TRBV6-3 and TRBJ2-2, with a possible D match to TRBD2 (6 bases). CDR1 MNHEY and CDR2 SVGEGT come from the germline V gene. Between the trimmed V and J ends, which lost 1 base and 6 bases, there was a span of 9 bases. CDR3 length: 14 amino acids. CDR3 residues: CASSYFGGAGELFF. The CDR3 DNA reads TGTGCCAGCAGTTACTTCGGGGGTGCCGGGGAGCTGTTTTTT.

This clonotype was counted many times. J is TRBJ2-3 and V is TRBV12-3 or TRBV12-4; 10 positions agree with TRBD2. Unmatched junction bases numbered 3, after V lost 6 bases and J lost 0 bases. The CDR3 extends over 15 amino acids. The CDR3 region is CASSRSGRSTDTQYF. As DNA, the CDR3 is TGTGCCAGCAGCCGTAGCGGGAGGAGCACAGATACGCAGTATTTT.

The chain uses TRBV4-1 and TRBJ2-7, with 8 bases fitting TRBD1. Germline V lookup: CDR1 MGHRA, CDR2 YSYEKL. The length of the CDR3 is 16 residues. The trim removed 0 bases at V and 1 base at J, leaving 5 bases unmatched. The CDR3 DNA follows: TGCGCCAGCAGCCAAGAGTTGAGACAGGGGTCCTACGAGCAGTACGTC. Its protein product is CASSQELRQGSYEQYV.

The DNA of the CDR3 is TGTGCCACCAGCAGAGCAAAACCCGGGACTAGCGGACTTAAAGAGACCCAGTACTTC. Encoded protein: CATSRAKPGTSGLKETQYF. This chain links TRBV15 with TRBJ2-5, with 11 bases matching TRBD2. Trimming at V came to 1 base and at J to 3 bases, leaving 13 bases not matched to a gene. The germline gives CDR1 LNHNV, CDR2 YYDKDF (reference sequence). The CDR3 spans 19 residues. Complete variable domain (other parts from reference TRBV15 and TRBJ2-5): DAMVIQNPRYQVTQFGKPVTLSCSQTLNHNVMYWYQQKSSQAPKLLFHYYDKDFNNEADTPDNFQSRRPNTSFCFLDIRSPGLGDTAMYLCATSRAKPGTSGLKETQYFGPGTRLLVL.

V usage is TRBV6-2 or TRBV6-3 and J usage is TRBJ2-1; 10 nucleotides match TRBD2. From germline, CDR1 is MNHEY and CDR2 SVGEGT. The V segment lost 4 bases and the J segment 5 bases; nucleotides outside the gene matches: 8. The CDR3 length is 16 residues. CDR3 region: CASSLDRTSGHNEQFF. The CDR3 nucleotides are TGTGCCAGCAGTTTAGACCGGACTAGCGGACACAATGAGCAGTTCTTC.

The chain combines TRBV6-1 with TRBJ2-1; TRBD2 is a possible D gene (5 bases). Trimming shortened V by 1 base and J by 3 bases, and 16 bases separated the two germline ends. The CDR3 length is 17 residues. CDR1 is MNHNS, CDR2 SASEGT, per germline. CDR3 coding DNA: TGTGCCAGCAGTGAAGATGTCGGAGCGGCCAACTACAATGAGCAGTTCTTC. It is translated as CASSEDVGAANYNEQFF.

The chain joins TRBV29-1 to TRBJ1-3; D ambiguous. Trimming took 7 bases from V and 1 from J, leaving 23 bases between them. The CDR3 extends over 17 amino acids. Germline V gene data show CDR1 as SQVTM and CDR2 as ANQGSEA. The CDR3, as DNA: TGCAGCGCTGGGCCGAGAGAATGCTTCGGGTCTGGAAACACCATATATTTT. Translation gives CSAGPRECFGSGNTIYF. Full variable domain (missing parts from reference TRBV29-1 and TRBJ1-3): SAVISQKPSRDICQRGTSLTIQCQVDSQVTMMFWYRQQPGQSLTLIATANQGSEATYESGFVIDKFPISRPNLTFSTLTVSNMSPEDSSIYLCSAGPRECFGSGNTIYFGEGSWLTVV.

This clonotype was seen many times. V gene TRBV6-1 combines with J gene TRBJ1-4, with 7 bases aligning to TRBD1. CDR3 length: 13 amino acids. Germline trimming cut 6 bases from V and 8 bases from J; bases unmatched to any gene: 6. CDR1 is MNHNS, CDR2 SASEGT, per germline. The CDR3 reads CASSRDRTEKLFF. The CDR3 DNA sequence: TGTGCCAGCAGCCGGGACAGAACCGAAAAACTGTTTTTT.

As for this clonotype: A read error may account for a junction end that differs from germline. The V gene is TRBV4-3, the J gene TRBJ1-3; tentatively, D is TRBD1 (6 bases). Germline CDR1 and CDR2: LGHNA and YSLEER. This CDR3 has 15 amino acids. The DNA for the CDR3 is TGCGCCAGCAGCCAAGATTGGACAGCTGGAAACACCACATTTTTT. This translates into CASSQDWTAGNTTFF.